This TCR beta chain was profiled in a study of blood T cells in healthy people across ages. Primed by a sample-barcoded 5' primer and a J-beta primer mix, a second PCR proceeded for roughly 7 to 12 cycles. A single record per CDR3 protein comes from TCRdb applying MiXCR to the 5' RACE reads. Here the sample spans around 670,000 distinct CDR3 sequences, about 30% being singletons. Germline assignment: CDR1 DFQATT and CDR2 SNEGSKA (reference sequence). The CDR3 is 14 residues long. Aged about 6 to 95, donors were systemically healthy Caucasians from Russia. Remarks on this clonotype: One end of the junction fails to match germline, which may point to a read error.

This clonotype originated in a woman of 80 years or more in good health. The sequenced sample was blood. The chain has TRBV20-1 and TRBJ1-4, with D tentatively TRBD1 (5 bases). CDR3: CSATPAGVNKKLFF. As DNA, the CDR3 is TGCAGTGCTACCCCGGCGGGGGTTAATAAAAAACTGTTTTTT.